Listed below are T cell receptor beta chains from one sample, sequenced in a study of siplizumab effects on memory and regulatory T cells. The table came from immunoSEQ multiplex PCR; TCRdb's copy has only in-frame clones and leaves some out. The table has 100,000 or so clones, roughly nine tenths seen once; the top ten hold around 0.68%. What was sequenced was Tregs sorted from blood. These receptors all come from a human donor in good health. The CDR3 runs from the conserved cysteine through the conserved F or W. Each record gives: CDR3 protein, D gene, V gene. The D gene is left open where the match is weak.

CDR3 protein: CASSPAGGASWYTQYF
D gene: TRBD2
V gene: TRBV4-1

CDR3 protein: CASSLGGRSPTDTQYF
D gene: TRBD2
V gene: TRBV5-1

CDR3 protein: CASSLRQGGNQPQHF
D gene: TRBD1
V gene: TRBV6-1

CDR3 protein: CASSVSSQGSYTF
D gene: NA
V gene: TRBV9

CDR3 protein: CASSLWTSGTDTQYF
D gene: TRBD2
V gene: TRBV5-1

CDR3 protein: CASSQETGKATGELFF
D gene: NA
V gene: TRBV4-1

CDR3 protein: CASSPLTGTMNTEAFF
D gene: NA
V gene: TRBV19

CDR3 protein: CASNVAVDSIATNEKLFF
D gene: NA
V gene: TRBV2

CDR3 protein: CASRGTGTGFYEQYF
D gene: TRBD1
V gene: TRBV7-3

CDR3 protein: CASSLGSSGANVLTF
D gene: NA
V gene: TRBV11-2

CDR3 protein: CASSPQGARTEAFF
D gene: TRBD1
V gene: TRBV18

CDR3 protein: CASSSGQRYEQYF
D gene: TRBD1
V gene: TRBV7-6

CDR3 protein: CASTYEGWTEAFF
D gene: NA
V gene: TRBV6-6

CDR3 protein: CASISYTGELFF
D gene: NA
V gene: TRBV27

CDR3 protein: CASSAFNYGYTF
D gene: NA
V gene: TRBV25-1

CDR3 protein: CASSLGGTGNEKLFF
D gene: TRBD1
V gene: TRBV5-5

CDR3 protein: CASSQGREPYEQYF
D gene: NA
V gene: TRBV4-1

CDR3 protein: CASSFERRPTKLFF
D gene: NA
V gene: TRBV11-2

CDR3 protein: CASSGLDSRLFF
D gene: NA
V gene: TRBV2

CDR3 protein: CASSQRGSHGYTF
D gene: NA
V gene: TRBV18

CDR3 protein: CASIQGAGELFF
D gene: TRBD1
V gene: TRBV28

CDR3 protein: CASSIDRGRPLNQPQHF
D gene: NA
V gene: TRBV19

CDR3 protein: CARRRSGNNEQFF
D gene: TRBD2
V gene: TRBV7-9

CDR3 protein: CASSFGLAGGDEQYF
D gene: TRBD2
V gene: TRBV5-4

CDR3 protein: CASSSRYEQYF
D gene: NA
V gene: TRBV5-1

CDR3 protein: CASSIRATAGRLPKSTDTQYF
D gene: NA
V gene: TRBV27

CDR3 protein: CASSHPTGRGNYGYTF
D gene: NA
V gene: TRBV4-1

CDR3 protein: CASSFGGYTDTQYF
D gene: NA
V gene: TRBV28

CDR3 protein: CASSLRGVSGLAKNIQYF
D gene: TRBD2
V gene: TRBV28

CDR3 protein: CASSEGPGTQYF
D gene: NA
V gene: TRBV2

CDR3 protein: CAWSASGRGETQYF
D gene: TRBD2
V gene: TRBV30

CDR3 protein: CAISAGERGANVLTF
D gene: NA
V gene: TRBV10-3

CDR3 protein: CAGSGRGPNEKLFF
D gene: NA
V gene: TRBV28

CDR3 protein: CASSLRSLLSYTF
D gene: NA
V gene: TRBV28

CDR3 protein: CAWSRREETQYF
D gene: NA
V gene: TRBV30

CDR3 protein: CASRNLAGGRDTQYF
D gene: TRBD2
V gene: TRBV5-4

CDR3 protein: CASSPGSAYEQYF
D gene: NA
V gene: TRBV18

CDR3 protein: CASSALAGKSNQPQHF
D gene: NA
V gene: TRBV28

CDR3 protein: CASSRQGSHQPQHF
D gene: TRBD1
V gene: TRBV18

CDR3 protein: CAISESGPDGYGYTF
D gene: NA
V gene: TRBV10-3